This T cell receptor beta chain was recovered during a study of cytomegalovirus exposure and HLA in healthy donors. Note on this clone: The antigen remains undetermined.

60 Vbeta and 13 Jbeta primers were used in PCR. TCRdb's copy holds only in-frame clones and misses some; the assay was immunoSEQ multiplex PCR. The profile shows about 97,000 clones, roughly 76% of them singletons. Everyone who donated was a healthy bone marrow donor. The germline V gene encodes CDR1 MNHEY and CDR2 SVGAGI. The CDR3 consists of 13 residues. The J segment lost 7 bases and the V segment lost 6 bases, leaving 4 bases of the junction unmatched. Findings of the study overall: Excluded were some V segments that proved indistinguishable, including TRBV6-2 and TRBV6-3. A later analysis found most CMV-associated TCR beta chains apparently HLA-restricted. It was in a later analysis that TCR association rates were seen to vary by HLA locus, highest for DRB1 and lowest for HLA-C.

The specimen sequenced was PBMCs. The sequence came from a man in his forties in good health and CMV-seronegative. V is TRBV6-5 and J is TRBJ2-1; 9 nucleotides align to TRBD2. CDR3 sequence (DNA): TGTGCCAGCAGCGGACTAGCGCAAAATGAGCAGTTCTTC. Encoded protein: CASSGLAQNEQFF.